A selection of T cell receptor beta chains follows, all from one sample in a study of Graves' ophthalmopathy and Graves' hyperthyroidism. From the multiplex PCR reads, TCRdb called clonotypes with MiXCR, one entry per CDR3 protein. The profile shows hundreds of thousands of distinct CDR3 sequences, around 50% of them singletons. Sequenced sample: peripheral blood. Receptors originate from an adult man with Graves' ophthalmopathy. Both conserved end residues are part of each CDR3. A D gene is named only where the DNA matches it firmly. Clone size is stated in some rows and not others, as once, few, many or a class when expanded.

d_gene | abundance | j_gene | v_gene | CDR3nt | CDR3aa
NA | NA | TRBJ1-5 | TRBV20-1 | TGCAGTGCTACTAGCGGGGCGAACACCGGGGAGCCCCAGCATTTT | CSATSGANTGEPQHF
NA | NA | TRBJ1-2 | TRBV19 | TGTGCCAGTGGAGAGGACGGCGCTAACTATGGCCACACCTTC | CASGEDGANYGHTF
NA | NA | TRBJ2-7 | TRBV5-1 | TGCGCCAGCAGCACGGATGGGACACCGGGCCACGAGCAGTACTTC | CASSTDGTPGHEQYF
NA | NA | TRBJ2-7 | TRBV9 | TGTGCCAGCAGCTCCCACCAGGCGGCGGAGGCGAAGCAGTACTTC | CASSSHQAAEAKQYF
NA | few | TRBJ1-2 | TRBV7-9 | TGTGCCAGCAGCTTAGAGGCTCGGAGCTACACCTTC | CASSLEARSYTF
TRBD2 | few | TRBJ2-2 | TRBV7-2 | TGTGCCAGCAGCTCAGCGGGAAACACCGGGGAGCTGTTTTTT | CASSSAGNTGELFF
TRBD1 | NA | TRBJ2-7 | TRBV5-1 | TGCGCCAGCAGCGAGAATAAACCAGGGGGCCTCGAGCAGTACTTC | CASSENKPGGLEQYF
TRBD2 | NA | TRBJ2-5 | TRBV10-3 | TGTGCCGTCTCCGGGACTAGGGGGGAAGAGACCCAGTACTTC | CAVSGTRGEETQYF
NA | NA | TRBJ1-6 | TRBV4-1 | TGCGCCAGCAGCCAAGATAGAGGAACCCTCCACTTT | CASSQDRGTLHF
TRBD2 | NA | TRBJ2-3 | TRBV7-9 | TGTGCCAGCAGCTTAGAGGCGGCGGGGGGGCCAGCAGATACGCAGTATTTT | CASSLEAAGGPADTQYF
TRBD1 | NA | TRBJ1-4 | TRBV20-1 | TGCAGTGCGGGACAGGGGGATGAAAAACTGTTTTTT | CSAGQGDEKLFF
NA | few | TRBJ2-7 | TRBV19 | TGTGCCAGCGCAAATTCAGGATCCTACGAGCAGTACTTC | CASANSGSYEQYF
TRBD1 | once | TRBJ2-7 | TRBV9 | TGTGCCAGCAGCCCACAAGGGACAGGGGGCGACGAGCAGTACTTC | CASSPQGTGGDEQYF
NA | NA | TRBJ1-2 | TRBV20-1 | TGCAGTGCTAGAGATCCCCGGGACGGACCTAACTATGGCTACACCTTC | CSARDPRDGPNYGYTF
NA | NA | TRBJ1-2 | TRBV11-2 | TGTGCCAGCAGCTCCTACGGGGGCAGAAGGGGATATGGCTACACCTTC | CASSSYGGRRGYGYTF
NA | NA | TRBJ1-1 | TRBV10-3 | TGTGCCAGCAGTTTAGGCAGGGAGGGCACTGAAGCTTTCTTT | CASSLGREGTEAFF